A single sample gave rise to the 27 T cell receptor beta chains below, sequenced in a study of blood T cell repertoires in COVID-19. Sequencing used immunoSEQ multiplex PCR; TCRdb keeps in-frame clones, though not all of them. The sample has about 78,000 clones, 86% seen once. Sequenced material: peripheral blood. These receptors came from a man aged 45-65 years with active or convalescent COVID-19.

V gene TRBV20-1 combines with J gene TRBJ1-3, with D hard to call. V lost 3 bases, J lost 4 bases, and 7 bases lay in between. In germline, CDR1 is DFQATT, CDR2 SNEGSKA (reference sequence). The CDR3 is 12 amino acids. The CDR3 loop reads CSASNNGNTIYF. In nucleotides, the CDR3 is TGCAGTGCTAGTAACAACGGAAACACCATATATTTT.

V gene TRBV19 combines with J gene TRBJ2-6; 8 nucleotides align to TRBD1. The V segment lost 9 bases and the J segment 4 bases; nucleotides outside the gene matches: 11. The CDR3 loop spans 16 amino acids. Germline CDR1 is LNHDA and CDR2 is SQIVND (reference sequence). CDR3 residues: CASHQDRAGGANVLTF. The CDR3, as DNA: TGTGCCAGCCATCAGGACAGGGCTGGAGGGGCCAACGTCCTGACTTTC. Supplemented by reference TRBV19 and TRBJ2-6, the full variable domain reads DGGITQSPKYLFRKEGQNVTLSCEQNLNHDAMYWYRQDPGQGLRLIYYSQIVNDFQKGDIAEGYSVSREKKESFPLTVTSAQKNPTAFYLCASHQDRAGGANVLTFGAGSRLTVL.

The genes are TRBV4-1 and TRBJ2-2; TRBD1 is a possible D gene (6 bases). Trimming took off 4 bases at V and 0 bases at J, with 9 bases between the two ends. This CDR3 region has 15 residues. Germline lookup yields CDR1 MGHRA and CDR2 YSYEKL. The CDR3 here is CASSPGVANTGELFF. The CDR3 DNA follows: TGCGCCAGCAGCCCAGGGGTTGCGAACACCGGGGAGCTGTTTTTT.

The chain is built from TRBV3-1 (or the pseudogene TRBV3-2) and TRBJ1-2; 9 nucleotides line up with TRBD1. The junction had 4 bases not matched to a gene; V was cut back by 4 bases and J by 4 bases. This CDR3 contains 14 residues. CDR1 is LGHDT and CDR2 is YNNKEL in the germline V gene (reference sequence). The chain's CDR3 is CASSPSDRGYGYTF. The CDR3 DNA follows: TGTGCCAGCAGCCCTTCGGACAGGGGCTATGGCTACACCTTC.

The genes are TRBV16 and TRBJ1-1; no firm D call. The CDR3 totals 14 residues. Germline loops: CDR1 KGHSY, CDR2 FQNENV. V dropped 3 bases and J dropped 0 bases, with 8 bases sitting between them. The CDR3 region is CASSQREMNTEAFF. The CDR3 DNA sequence: TGTGCCAGCAGCCAGAGGGAGATGAACACTGAAGCTTTCTTT. The full variable domain, with the rest looked up from reference TRBV16 and TRBJ1-1, is GEEVAQTPKHLVRGEGQKAKLYCAPIKGHSYVFWYQQVLKNEFKFLISFQNENVFDETGMPKERFSAKCLPNSPCSLEIQATKLEDSAVYFCASSQREMNTEAFFGQGTRLTVV.

This clone has ten or more counts. The chain joins TRBV6-2 or TRBV6-3 to TRBJ2-7, with D tentatively TRBD1 (6 bases). This CDR3 comprises 17 residues. Trimming removed 2 bases from V and 3 bases from J, with 20 bases in between. Germline CDR1 MNHEY, CDR2 SVGEGT. The CDR3: CASSYGGGQDNLYEQYF. The DNA of the CDR3 is TGTGCCAGCAGTTACGGGGGCGGTCAGGACAACCTCTACGAGCAGTACTTC.

This chain connects TRBV11-2 to TRBJ2-2; weak D call: TRBD1 (6 bases). The V gene lost 5 bases and the J gene lost 3 bases, with 13 bases spanning the gap. Per the germline V gene, CDR1 is SGHAT and CDR2 is FQNNGV. The CDR3 covers 15 residues. The CDR3 coding sequence is TGTGCCAGCAGCATACAGGGTTTGCACACCGGGGAGCTGTTTTTT. It translates to CASSIQGLHTGELFF.

The genes are TRBV19 and TRBJ2-5; possibly TRBD2 for D (6 bases). This CDR3 is built from 13 residues. V dropped 5 bases and J dropped 5 bases, with 12 bases sitting between them. Germline loops: CDR1 LNHDA, CDR2 SQIVND (reference sequence). The CDR3 is CASSFASVETQYF. For the CDR3, the DNA is TGTGCCAGTAGTTTCGCTAGCGTCGAGACCCAGTACTTC. The whole variable domain, filled in from reference TRBV19 and TRBJ2-5, reads DGGITQSPKYLFRKEGQNVTLSCEQNLNHDAMYWYRQDPGQGLRLIYYSQIVNDFQKGDIAEGYSVSREKKESFPLTVTSAQKNPTAFYLCASSFASVETQYFGPGTRLLVL.

The chain employs TRBV7-8 and TRBJ2-7; 7 bases are a match to TRBD1. V trimming: 5 bases; J trimming: 2 bases; junction bases outside the gene matches: 12. This CDR3 has 16 residues. Germline loops: CDR1 SGHVS, CDR2 FQNEAQ. The DNA for the CDR3 is TGTGCCAGCAGCCTGGTCCCGGCAGGGGGTACCTACGAGCAGTACTTC. As protein: CASSLVPAGGTYEQYF. The whole variable domain, filled in from reference TRBV7-8 and TRBJ2-7, reads GAGVSQSPRYKVAKRGQDVALRCDPISGHVSLFWYQQALGQGPEFLTYFQNEAQLDKSGLPSDRFFAERPEGSVSTLKIQRTQQEDSAVYLCASSLVPAGGTYEQYFGPGTRLTVT.

CDR3 nucleotide sequence: TGTGCCAGCAGCCGGTGGGAGGACGCCGGGGAGCTGTTTTTT. Its translation: CASSRWEDAGELFF. The V call is TRBV7-9, the J call TRBJ2-2, with D possibly matching TRBD2 (6 bases). This CDR3 contains 14 residues. CDR1 SEHNR and CDR2 FQNEAQ come from the germline V gene (reference sequence). V lost 5 bases and J lost 6, with 13 bases in between.

The rearrangement uses TRBV7-2 and TRBJ2-1; D is uncertain. V lost 6 bases and J lost 2, with 17 bases in between. This CDR3 contains 16 residues. Looked up from germline, CDR1 is SGHTA and CDR2 is FQGNSA. CDR3 coding DNA: TGTGCCAGCAGTTTGAGGCTCCCGTACCCCTACAATGAGCAGTTCTTC. Protein: CASSLRLPYPYNEQFF.

This sequence joins TRBV18 and TRBJ2-7; 10 bases map to TRBD1. The CDR3 runs to 16 residues. The germline V gene encodes CDR1 KGHSH and CDR2 LQKENI. The V segment lost 5 bases and the J segment 5 bases; nucleotides outside the gene matches: 12. The CDR3 reads CASSRLTGTGANEQYF. In DNA, the CDR3 is TGTGCCAGCTCAAGACTCACCGGGACAGGGGCCAACGAGCAGTACTTC.

This clone appeared a single time. This chain uses TRBV29-1 with TRBJ1-4; TRBD1 aligns across 7 bases. The CDR3 runs 14 residues. Trimming removed 4 bases from V and 2 bases from J; junction bases left unmatched: 4. The germline V gene encodes CDR1 SQVTM and CDR2 ANQGSEA. This CDR3 reads CSVVTGFTNEKLFF. The CDR3 DNA reads as TGCAGCGTTGTGACAGGGTTTACTAATGAAAAACTGTTTTTT.

The V call is TRBV12-2, the J call TRBJ2-3; the DNA was not compared with TRBD1, the D call given in the table. TRBV12-2 is tagged as a pseudogene. The CDR3 runs to 17 residues. CDR3 DNA sequence: TGTGCAAGTCGCTTAGCGGCCAGGGGGCGAAAGAAAGATACGCAGTATTTT. Translation: CASRLAARGRKKDTQYF.

The CDR3 sequence: CSVQSDRDSPLHF. The CDR3 DNA reads as TGCAGCGTTCAATCGGACAGGGATTCACCCCTCCACTTT. The chain combines TRBV29-1 with TRBJ1-6; 8 nucleotides align to TRBD1. Germline V gene lookup returns CDR1 SQVTM and CDR2 ANQGSEA. CDR3 length: 13 residues. J was trimmed by 8 bases and V by 5 bases; bases with no gene match: 5.

This rearrangement joins TRBV19 to TRBJ2-3; TRBD1 matches at 9 bases. The germline gives CDR1 LNHDA, CDR2 SQIVND (reference sequence). Trimming cost V 7 bases and J 3 bases; bases outside gene matches: 8. The CDR3 is made up of 15 amino acids. CDR3 loop: CASKAGTGLTDTQYF. The CDR3 nucleotides are TGTGCCAGTAAAGCAGGGACAGGGTTAACAGATACGCAGTATTTT.

The chain has TRBV7-2 and TRBJ1-3; the D gene is possibly TRBD1 (5 bases). The germline V gene encodes CDR1 SGHTA and CDR2 FQGNSA. The CDR3 spans 15 residues. Trimming took off 1 base at V and 0 bases at J, with 7 bases between the two ends. The CDR3 loop reads CASSLDRSSGNTIYF. The CDR3 DNA is TGTGCCAGCAGCTTAGACAGGTCCTCTGGAAACACCATATATTTT. Supplemented by reference TRBV7-2 and TRBJ1-3, the full variable domain reads GAGVSQSPSNKVTEKGKDVELRCDPISGHTALYWYRQSLGQGLEFLIYFQGNSAPDKSGLPSDRFSAERTGGSVSTLTIQRTQQEDSAVYLCASSLDRSSGNTIYFGEGSWLTVV.

Here the CDR3 DNA reads TGTGCCAGCAGCATAAAAAGCACAGATACGCAGTATTTT. Translation: CASSIKSTDTQYF. This chain joins TRBV7-2 and TRBJ2-3; no reliable D call. The CDR3 contains 13 residues. The germline gives CDR1 SGHTA, CDR2 FQGNSA. V was shortened by 5 bases and J by 0 bases, with 6 bases between the two germline ends.

The chain couples TRBV11-2 to TRBJ1-2; 7 bases are shared with TRBD1. This CDR3 spans 14 amino acids. J gave up 4 bases and V 2 bases, and 4 bases lay outside the gene matches. Germline V gene lookup returns CDR1 SGHAT and CDR2 FQNNGV. CDR3 residues: CASSLTGVSYGYTF. For the CDR3, the DNA is TGTGCCAGCAGCTTAACAGGGGTTAGCTATGGCTACACCTTC.

This clone was seen just once. The chain recombines TRBV19 with TRBJ2-7; perhaps TRBD1 as D (6 bases). This CDR3 contains 17 residues. Germline V gives CDR1 LNHDA, CDR2 SQIVND (reference sequence). With 5 bases removed from V and 3 bases from J, the gap between germline ends came to 23 bases. In DNA, the CDR3 is TGTGCCAGTAGTGTAGGGGACATCGAGCGTCTTTTCTACGAGCAGTACGTC. Protein product: CASSVGDIERLFYEQYV.

This rearrangement joins TRBV6-6 to TRBJ1-4, with 12 bases aligning to TRBD1. The V gene's germline CDR1 is MNHNY and CDR2 SVGAGI (reference sequence). CDR3 length equals 15 residues. V was pared by 8 bases and J by 7 bases, with 8 bases of the junction left unmatched. DNA of the CDR3: TGTGCCAGCTGGGACAGGGGGCGGTTAGGTGAAAAACTGTTTTTT. As protein: CASWDRGRLGEKLFF.

The chain joins TRBV19 to TRBJ2-6; no clear D gene. The CDR3 contains 14 residues. Germline values: CDR1 LNHDA, CDR2 SQIVND (reference sequence). Trimming stripped 9 bases from V and 0 bases from J, with 9 bases between. CDR3 in amino acids: CASLPLSGANVLTF. The DNA of the CDR3 is TGTGCCAGCCTCCCCCTCTCTGGGGCCAACGTCCTGACTTTC.

CDR3 sequence (DNA): TGTGCCAGCAGCCGGACAGGGGGCTACACCTTC. Amino acids: CASSRTGGYTF. This chain connects TRBV7-9 to TRBJ1-2; 8 bases are a match to TRBD1. Germline V gives CDR1 SEHNR, CDR2 FQNEAQ (reference sequence). The CDR3 loop spans 11 amino acids. V was pared by 5 bases and J by 8 bases, with 1 base of the junction left unmatched.

V gene TRBV15 combines with J gene TRBJ2-5; D possibly corresponds to TRBD1 (5 bases). Between the trimmed V and J ends, which lost 2 bases and 5 bases, there was a span of 24 bases. Germline CDR1 reads LNHNV; CDR2 reads YYDKDF (reference sequence). The CDR3 contains 18 residues. DNA for the CDR3: TGTGCCACCAGCAGACCCATTGGGTCGGACATCCCAGGGGAGACCCAGTACTTC. Its protein is CATSRPIGSDIPGETQYF. Drawing the rest from reference TRBV15 and TRBJ2-5, the complete variable domain is DAMVIQNPRYQVTQFGKPVTLSCSQTLNHNVMYWYQQKSSQAPKLLFHYYDKDFNNEADTPDNFQSRRPNTSFCFLDIRSPGLGDTAMYLCATSRPIGSDIPGETQYFGPGTRLLVL.

The CDR3 region has the DNA TGTGCCAGCAGCTTACAGGGGGTTGCTAACTATGGCTACACCTTC. It translates to CASSLQGVANYGYTF. This rearrangement joins TRBV7-9 to TRBJ1-2; TRBD1 matches 7 bases. The germline V gene encodes CDR1 SEHNR and CDR2 FQNEAQ (reference sequence). The CDR3 spans 15 residues. Trimming removed 2 bases from V and 0 bases from J; junction bases left unmatched: 3.

The genes are TRBV19 and TRBJ1-1, with a possible D match to TRBD1 (5 bases). The V gene lost 2 bases and the J gene lost 5 bases, with 12 bases spanning the gap. The CDR3 totals 14 residues. The germline CDR1 and CDR2 sequences are LNHDA and SQIVND (reference sequence). CDR3 sequence (DNA): TGTGCCAGTAGTATAAGTACCGGGGGAACTGAAGCTTTCTTT. Protein sequence: CASSISTGGTEAFF.

This chain joins TRBV18 and TRBJ1-2; 9 nucleotides match TRBD1. This CDR3 has 16 amino acids. Germline values: CDR1 KGHSH, CDR2 LQKENI. The V and J ends lost 3 bases and 4 bases, in that order; junction bases with no gene match: 9. The CDR3 nucleotides are TGTGCCAGCTCACCCCAACGGGGACAGGGAGGCTATGGCTACACCTTC. As protein: CASSPQRGQGGYGYTF. Full variable domain (rest looked up from reference TRBV18 and TRBJ1-2): NAGVMQNPRHLVRRRGQEARLRCSPMKGHSHVYWYRQLPEEGLKFMVYLQKENIIDESGMPKERFSAEFPKEGPSILRIQQVVRGDSAAYFCASSPQRGQGGYGYTFGSGTRLTVV.